These 25 T cell receptor beta chains came from one sample sequenced in a study of blood T cell repertoires in COVID-19. This table comes from immunoSEQ multiplex PCR, and its TCRdb copy is limited to in-frame clones, with some not included. The sample lists 65,000 to 90,000 clones, about nine tenths occurring once. The specimen sequenced was peripheral blood. The receptors come from a human donor in a cohort sampled during active COVID-19.

V usage is TRBV5-6 and J usage is TRBJ1-4, with 11 bases aligning to TRBD1. The V gene's germline CDR1 is SGHDT and CDR2 YYEEEE. Trimming cost V 2 bases and J 5 bases; bases outside gene matches: 11. The CDR3 has 18 amino acids. Written as DNA, the CDR3 is TGTGCCAGCAGCTTAAAAGGACAGGGGGCCGGGGTGAATGAAAAACTGTTTTTT. Translation: CASSLKGQGAGVNEKLFF.

As DNA, the CDR3 is TGCGCCAGCAGCTTGGCCGGTCGGACACCCGACGGCACCATATATTTT. Protein product: CASSLAGRTPDGTIYF. This chain joins TRBV5-1 and TRBJ1-3; tentative D call: TRBD1 (5 bases). The CDR3 has 16 amino acids. V dropped 0 bases and J dropped 9 bases, with 19 bases sitting between them. The germline CDR1 and CDR2 sequences are SGHRS and YFSETQ.

The chain joins TRBV9 to TRBJ1-1; TRBD1 agrees at 7 bases. The CDR3 totals 14 residues. J lost 0 bases, V lost 4 bases, and 3 bases had no gene match. Germline V gene sequence: CDR1 SGDLS, CDR2 YYNGEE. CDR3 loop: CASSPGGLNTEAFF. The CDR3 nucleotides read TGTGCCAGCAGCCCAGGGGGGTTGAACACTGAAGCTTTCTTT. Complete variable domain (other parts from reference TRBV9 and TRBJ1-1): DSGVTQTPKHLITATGQRVTLRCSPRSGDLSVYWYQQSLDQGLQFLIQYYNGEERAKGNILERFSAQQFPDLHSELNLSSLELGDSALYFCASSPGGLNTEAFFGQGTRLTVV.

Here the CDR3 reads CASSVVPEADTQYF. In DNA form, the CDR3 reads TGTGCCAGCAGCGTAGTTCCTGAGGCAGATACGCAGTATTTT. The chain is built from TRBV9 and TRBJ2-3; D ambiguous. CDR3 length: 14 amino acids. The V and J ends lost 0 bases and 4 bases respectively, with 9 bases between them. CDR1 is SGDLS, CDR2 YYNGEE, per germline.

Only one count was recorded for this clone. Sequence at one end of the junction differs from germline and may be a read error. This rearrangement joins TRBV19 to TRBJ2-7; 10 positions agree with TRBD2. The CDR3 loop spans 14 amino acids. Germline CDR1 is LNHDA and CDR2 is SQIVND (reference sequence). The CDR3 loop reads CASSIAGGAYEQYF. CDR3 DNA sequence: TGTGCCAGTAGCATAGCGGGGGGTGCCTACGAGCAGTACTTC.

The V gene is TRBV7-8, the J gene TRBJ1-2, with TRBD1 matching 10 bases. The germline V gene encodes CDR1 SGHVS and CDR2 FQNEAQ. The CDR3 has 16 residues. V trimming: 6 bases; J trimming: 3 bases; junction bases outside the gene matches: 10. CDR3 sequence: CASSPTTGGLDYGYTF. The CDR3 region has the DNA TGTGCCAGCAGTCCAACGACAGGGGGCTTAGACTATGGCTACACCTTC. The full variable domain, its missing parts supplied by reference TRBV7-8 and TRBJ1-2, is GAGVSQSPRYKVAKRGQDVALRCDPISGHVSLFWYQQALGQGPEFLTYFQNEAQLDKSGLPSDRFFAERPEGSVSTLKIQRTQQEDSAVYLCASSPTTGGLDYGYTFGSGTRLTVV.

The gene calls are TRBV5-1 and TRBJ2-2, with TRBD1 as a possible D gene (6 bases). V was trimmed by 7 bases and J by 1 base, leaving 14 bases between them. Germline V gene data show CDR1 as SGHRS and CDR2 as YFSETQ. The length of the CDR3 is 15 residues. The DNA for the CDR3 is TGCGCCAGCTTACCGGGACACGGGAACACCGGGGAGCTGTTTTTT. Its protein is CASLPGHGNTGELFF.

The table lists this clone with a count of one. The chain uses TRBV27 and TRBJ2-3; 11 bases fit TRBD1. The germline CDR1 and CDR2 sequences are MNHEY and SMNVEV (reference sequence). With 7 bases clipped from V and 3 bases from J, the junction kept 9 bases outside the gene matches. The CDR3 is 16 amino acids. The CDR3 DNA is TGTGCCAGCACTCACACCGGGACAGGGGGGACAGATACGCAGTATTTT. Protein product: CASTHTGTGGTDTQYF.

The J gene is TRBJ2-2, the V gene TRBV19, with D possibly matching TRBD2 (5 bases). Germline lookup yields CDR1 LNHDA and CDR2 SQIVND (reference sequence). The germline V and J ends were trimmed by 6 bases and 4 bases, with 12 bases remaining between them. The CDR3 has 14 amino acids. The CDR3 sequence is CASSRDRGTGELFF. The CDR3 DNA follows: TGTGCCAGTAGCCGTGACCGGGGCACCGGGGAGCTGTTTTTT.

V and J are TRBV15 and TRBJ2-6; D is possibly TRBD2 (6 bases). The CDR3 totals 15 residues. Trimming left V 4 bases short and J 0 bases short, with 7 bases between. Germline assignment: CDR1 LNHNV and CDR2 YYDKDF (reference sequence). CDR3 DNA sequence: TGTGCCACCAGCACCGGGGGCTCTGGGGCCAACGTCCTGACTTTC. As protein: CATSTGGSGANVLTF.

The rearrangement uses TRBV11-2 and TRBJ1-1; no clear D gene. V lost 5 bases and J 4 bases, leaving 17 bases between the germline ends. Germline V gene sequence: CDR1 SGHAT, CDR2 FQNNGV. The CDR3 totals 15 residues. The CDR3 loop reads CASSPRPYTGTEAFF. The CDR3 bases are TGTGCCAGCAGCCCCCGACCCTATACGGGCACTGAAGCTTTCTTT. Complete variable domain (other parts from reference TRBV11-2 and TRBJ1-1): EAGVAQSPRYKIIEKRQSVAFWCNPISGHATLYWYQQILGQGPKLLIQFQNNGVVDDSQLPKDRFSAERLKGVDSTLKIQPAKLEDSAVYLCASSPRPYTGTEAFFGQGTRLTVV.

V and J are TRBV6-4 and TRBJ1-6; D not certain. The CDR3 loop spans 15 amino acids. Trimming pared 3 bases from V and 9 bases from J, leaving 15 bases between. Germline V gene lookup returns CDR1 MRHNA and CDR2 SNTAGT. CDR3 sequence: CASSEVAHRGSPLHF. The CDR3 nucleotides read TGTGCCAGCAGTGAGGTTGCCCATCGGGGTTCACCCCTCCACTTT.

The V call is TRBV29-1, the J call TRBJ2-7, with TRBD2 identical over 8 bases. The CDR3 consists of 15 residues. V was clipped by 0 bases and J by 7 bases; unmatched bases: 11. Germline lookup yields CDR1 SQVTM and CDR2 ANQGSEA. DNA of the CDR3: TGCAGCGTTGAAGATCGCGGGGGGCGTTCGGGAGAGCAGTACTTC. Encoded protein: CSVEDRGGRSGEQYF.

This chain connects TRBV19 to TRBJ1-1; D gene unclear. V lost 1 base and J 1 base, leaving 10 bases between the germline ends. The germline gives CDR1 LNHDA, CDR2 SQIVND (reference sequence). This CDR3 has 15 residues. CDR3 bases: TGTGCCAGTAGTATAGCCGCAGGTGAGAACACTGAAGCTTTCTTT. Its protein product is CASSIAAGENTEAFF.

The rearrangement links TRBV24-1 to TRBJ2-1; 7 bases match TRBD1. The CDR3 is made up of 15 amino acids. Germline assignment: CDR1 KGHDR and CDR2 SFDVKD. Trimming at V came to 7 bases and at J to 4 bases, leaving 9 bases not matched to a gene. The CDR3: CATSDPGQFYNEQFF. The DNA for the CDR3 is TGTGCCACCAGCGACCCGGGACAGTTTTACAATGAGCAGTTCTTC.

The rearrangement uses TRBV29-1 and TRBJ1-2; TRBD1 is a possible D gene (5 bases). The V and J ends lost 4 bases and 0 bases respectively, with 9 bases between them. CDR3 length equals 13 residues. CDR1 is SQVTM, CDR2 ANQGSEA, per germline. The CDR3 DNA follows: TGCAGCGTTGGGGGCCAAACTAACTATGGCTACACCTTC. Translated: CSVGGQTNYGYTF. The full variable domain, in which reference TRBV29-1 and TRBJ1-2 provide the parts outside the CDR3, is SAVISQKPSRDICQRGTSLTIQCQVDSQVTMMFWYRQQPGQSLTLIATANQGSEATYESGFVIDKFPISRPNLTFSTLTVSNMSPEDSSIYLCSVGGQTNYGYTFGSGTRLTVV.

The rearrangement links TRBV5-1 to TRBJ2-5; 7 bases are a match to TRBD1. This CDR3 has 13 residues. After removal of 4 bases from V and 5 bases from J, the junction contained 5 bases not matched to a gene. Germline V gives CDR1 SGHRS, CDR2 YFSETQ. CDR3 sequence reads: CASSLTGRETQYF. The CDR3 nucleotides are TGCGCCAGCAGCCTGACAGGGCGGGAGACCCAGTACTTC.

This sequence joins TRBV6-6 and TRBJ2-5, with a possible D match to TRBD1 (6 bases). Germline values: CDR1 MNHNY, CDR2 SVGAGI (reference sequence). The CDR3 consists of 15 residues. V gave up 0 bases and J gave up 2 bases, with 10 bases separating them. The CDR3 DNA is TGTGCCAGCAGTTACTCGGGACAACGGCAAGAGACCCAGTACTTC. Its protein product is CASSYSGQRQETQYF.

The chain links TRBV27 to TRBJ2-2; D is undetermined. Trimming left V 0 bases short and J 5 bases short, with 4 bases between. Germline-derived CDR1 and CDR2 are MNHEY and SMNVEV (reference sequence). The CDR3 sequence is 13 residues long. The DNA of the CDR3 is TGTGCCAGCAGTTTATCACGGACCGGGGAGCTGTTTTTT. Encoded protein: CASSLSRTGELFF.

The gene calls are TRBV21-1 and TRBJ2-5; TRBD2, the table's D call, lacks a check against the DNA. TRBV21-1 is a pseudogene locus. The CDR3 runs 14 residues. CDR3 region: CASARGAAQETQYF. The CDR3 coding sequence is TGTGCCAGCGCGCGGGGGGCCGCTCAAGAGACCCAGTACTTC.

The chain joins TRBV5-1 to TRBJ1-1; D not certain. This CDR3 comprises 13 residues. V gave up 0 bases and J gave up 1 base, with 4 bases separating them. Germline CDR1 and CDR2: SGHRS and YFSETQ. The CDR3 bases are TGCGCCAGCAGCTTGGCCCAGAACACTGAAGCTTTCTTT. Protein: CASSLAQNTEAFF.

This chain links TRBV10-3 with TRBJ2-7, with D possibly being TRBD2 (5 bases). V lost 2 bases, J lost 0 bases, and 5 bases lay in between. The germline gives CDR1 ENHRY, CDR2 SYGVKD. This CDR3 comprises 13 residues. The CDR3 is CAISETSSYEQYF. CDR3 nucleotides: TGTGCCATCAGTGAGACTAGCTCCTACGAGCAGTACTTC.

The chain employs TRBV10-3 and TRBJ2-1; 8 bases match TRBD1. Trimming removed 4 bases from V and 5 bases from J; junction bases left unmatched: 7. CDR3 size: 15 residues. Germline V gives CDR1 ENHRY, CDR2 SYGVKD. The CDR3 sequence: CAISAAGGANNEQFF. The CDR3 DNA sequence: TGTGCCATCAGTGCGGCAGGGGGCGCAAACAATGAGCAGTTCTTC.

The chain has TRBV6-2 or TRBV6-3 and TRBJ2-1; 8 bases are shared with TRBD2. V dropped 1 base and J dropped 5; count of bases not matched to a gene: 4. Germline-derived CDR1 and CDR2 are MNHEY and SVGEGT. CDR3 size: 15 residues. The CDR3 nucleotides are TGTGCCAGCAGTTACTTGCGGGGGGAAAACAATGAGCAGTTCTTC. It yields the protein CASSYLRGENNEQFF.

J is TRBJ2-2 and V is TRBV12-5, with D possibly TRBD1 on 7 matching bases. There are 16 residues in the CDR3. V was trimmed by 1 base and J by 6 bases, leaving 15 bases between them. Looked up from germline, CDR1 is LGHNT and CDR2 is FRNRAP. CDR3 in DNA: TGTGCTAGTGGTTTGGCGACAGGGCGGGGACCCGGGGAGCTGTTTTTT. Translating it yields CASGLATGRGPGELFF.